Listed below are T cell receptor beta chains from one sample, sequenced in a study of blood T cells in healthy people across ages. Via MiXCR, TCRdb re-called the 5' RACE reads, giving one row per CDR3 protein. The sample lists 1.5 million to 2 million distinct CDR3 sequences, approximately 50% seen once, with more than 2% in the top ten. The sample was blood. The receptors were sampled from a woman aged 40 to 49 in good health. CDR3s include the opening cysteine and the closing phenylalanine or tryptophan. D genes are given only for firm matches. A row's size may be missing; if present it is once, few, many or a size class.

j_call d_call clone_size v_call cdr3_aa cdr3_nt
TRBJ1-1 - - TRBV6-6 CASSWTDEGAFF TGTGCCAGCAGCTGGACAGACGAGGGGGCTTTCTTT
TRBJ2-5 TRBD2 few TRBV7-9 CASSRAGAYQETQYF TGTGCCAGCAGCAGAGCGGGAGCTTACCAAGAGACCCAGTACTTC
TRBJ2-5 - - TRBV6-2/TRBV6-3 CATRGGGRQETQYF TGTGCCACCAGGGGCGGGGGTCGGCAAGAGACCCAGTACTTC
TRBJ2-5 TRBD1 - TRBV24-1 CATSTQQGLGETQYF TGTGCCACCAGTACACAACAGGGGCTGGGGGAGACCCAGTACTTC
TRBJ2-5 TRBD2 - TRBV20-1 CLGLARETQYF TGTTTGGGACTAGCGAGAGAGACCCAGTACTTC
TRBJ2-7 - - TRBV20-1 CSADPWTNNEQYF TGCAGTGCAGACCCCTGGACCAACAATGAGCAGTACTTC
TRBJ2-1 - few TRBV14 CASSQGGIYNEQFF TGTGCCAGCAGCCAAGGGGGCATCTACAATGAGCAGTTCTTC
TRBJ2-5 TRBD2 - TRBV3-1 CASSQEGASGGQETQYF TGTGCCAGCAGCCAAGAAGGGGCTAGCGGGGGGCAAGAGACCCAGTACTTC
TRBJ1-2 - - TRBV6-5 CASSYDGTPYGYTF TGTGCCAGCAGTTATGATGGGACACCCTATGGCTACACCTTC
TRBJ2-5 - few TRBV25-1 CASSEWLETQYF TGTGCCAGCAGTGAATGGTTAGAGACCCAGTACTTC
TRBJ2-3 TRBD1 - TRBV7-9 CASTRGTGGLTDTQYF TGTGCCAGCACGCGAGGGACAGGGGGTTTAACAGATACGCAGTATTTT
TRBJ2-5 - - TRBV20-1 CSARDTQETQYF TGCAGTGCTAGAGATACCCAAGAGACCCAGTACTTC
TRBJ2-1 - many TRBV7-9 CASSFQTPSYNEQFF TGTGCCAGCAGCTTCCAGACGCCTTCCTACAATGAGCAGTTCTTC
TRBJ2-1 TRBD2 - TRBV2 CASSGAGNPWEQFF TGTGCCAGCAGTGGAGCGGGGAACCCTTGGGAGCAGTTCTTC
TRBJ2-7 - - TRBV5-1 CASNVGGDNEQYF TGCGCCAGCAATGTTGGTGGGGACAATGAGCAGTACTTC
TRBJ2-7 - - TRBV20-1 CSARELRSSSYEQYF TGCAGTGCTAGAGAGTTGCGTTCTAGCAGCTACGAGCAGTACTTC
TRBJ1-4 - - TRBV9 CASSGGNRPNEKLFF TGTGCCAGCAGCGGGGGCAACAGACCTAATGAAAAACTGTTTTTT
TRBJ1-2 - - TRBV20-1 CSALSDGYTF TGCAGTGCCCTTTCAGACGGCTACACCTTC
TRBJ1-2 TRBD1 few TRBV5-1 CASSLTGGDNYGYTF TGCGCCAGCAGCTTGACAGGGGGCGATAACTATGGCTACACCTTC
TRBJ2-2 - few TRBV28 CASSFDRSNTGELFF TGTGCCAGCAGTTTTGACAGGTCGAACACCGGGGAGCTGTTTTTT
TRBJ2-1 - few TRBV7-9 CASSQGGGANNEQFF TGTGCCAGCAGCCAAGGGGGGGGGGCCAACAATGAGCAGTTCTTC
TRBJ1-2 - - TRBV3-1 CASSQQFSGAYGYTF TGTGCCAGCAGCCAACAATTCTCAGGGGCCTATGGCTACACCTTC
TRBJ2-1 TRBD1 - TRBV7-2 CASSLADRGLGNEQFF TGTGCCAGCAGCTTAGCTGACAGGGGGTTGGGAAATGAGCAGTTCTTC
TRBJ1-1 - many TRBV6-5 CASSYEVNTEAFF TGTGCCAGCAGTTACGAGGTGAACACTGAAGCTTTCTTT
TRBJ2-7 TRBD1 - TRBV7-8 CASSASGTGVREQYF TGTGCCAGCAGCGCATCCGGGACAGGGGTTCGGGAGCAGTACTTC
TRBJ2-6 - few TRBV3-1 CASSLRGLGSGANVLTF TGTGCCAGCAGCCTAAGGGGCTTAGGATCTGGGGCCAACGTCCTGACTTTC
TRBJ2-7 - - TRBV7-8 CASSLIPKGSYEQYF TGTGCCAGCAGCTTAATCCCAAAAGGTTCCTACGAGCAGTACTTC
TRBJ2-1 TRBD1 - TRBV14 CASSQVGGLAYNEQFF TGTGCCAGCAGCCAAGTAGGGGGCTTAGCCTACAATGAGCAGTTCTTC
TRBJ2-6 - - TRBV3-1 CASSQDLRGAGANALTF TGCGCCAGCAGCCAAGATCTGAGAGGGGCTGGGGCCAACGCCCTGACTTTC
TRBJ2-3 TRBD1 - TRBV27 CASSPRQGVTDTQYF TGTGCCAGCAGTCCTCGACAGGGGGTGACAGATACGCAGTATTTT
TRBJ2-5 - many TRBV7-2 CASKGWGTETQYF TGTGCCAGCAAGGGATGGGGGACGGAGACCCAGTACTTC
TRBJ2-5 TRBD2 - TRBV27 CASSSAPLAGGPKTQYF TGTGCCAGCAGTTCCGCCCCGCTAGCGGGGGGGCCGAAGACCCAGTACTTC
TRBJ2-5 - - TRBV10-3 CAISESTQQYF TGTGCCATCAGTGAATCGACGCAGCAGTACTTC
TRBJ2-7 TRBD2 - TRBV12-3/TRBV12-4 CASSEGLAGVFFYEQYF TGTGCCAGCAGTGAAGGGCTAGCGGGGGTGTTTTTTTACGAGCAGTACTTC
TRBJ2-1 TRBD1 - TRBV27 CASQDGDRGWVGSYNEQFF TGTGCCAGCCAAGATGGGGACAGGGGGTGGGTCGGTTCCTACAATGAGCAGTTCTTC
TRBJ1-2 - - TRBV20-1 CSARGGEYGYTF TGCAGTGCTAGAGGTGGGGAATATGGCTACACCTTC
TRBJ2-7 TRBD2 - TRBV7-9 CASSLVLAGGAHEQYF TGTGCCAGCAGCCTCGTACTAGCGGGGGGGGCCCACGAGCAGTACTTC
TRBJ2-4 - - TRBV18 CASSPPVEGAKNIQYF TGTGCCAGCTCACCACCGGTAGAGGGGGCCAAAAACATTCAGTACTTC
TRBJ2-7 - - TRBV5-1 CASSLEDRTSSYEQYF TGCGCCAGCAGCTTGGAGGACAGAACGAGCTCCTACGAGCAGTACTTC
TRBJ2-7 - few TRBV4-1 CASSQGLGRTYEQYF TGCGCCAGCAGCCAAGGGCTAGGGAGGACTTACGAGCAGTACTTC
TRBJ2-3 TRBD2 - TRBV27 CASSHGLFGGTDTQYF TGTGCCAGCAGTCACGGACTGTTCGGGGGGACAGATACGCAGTATTTT
TRBJ2-5 - few TRBV11-2 CASSSLIPWGRKGETQYF TGTGCCAGCAGCTCGTTGATCCCTTGGGGGCGCAAAGGCGAGACCCAGTACTTC
TRBJ2-3 TRBD2 - TRBV9 CASSSGSSGTAQYF TGTGCCAGCAGCTCGGGGAGTAGCGGGACTGCGCAGTATTTT
TRBJ2-3 TRBD1 - TRBV4-3 CASSQSLTGKSTDTQYF TGCGCCAGCAGCCAAAGCCTGACAGGGAAATCCACAGATACGCAGTATTTT